This record concerns one T cell receptor (beta chain) sequence. Trimming stripped 6 bases from V and 7 bases from J, with 4 bases between. Germline V gene data show CDR1 as MNHNY and CDR2 as SVGAGI (reference sequence). The CDR3 length is 11 residues. The sample comes from a study of shared clonotypes between healthy human individuals. Libraries were prepared by immunoSEQ multiplex PCR; TCRdb keeps only in-frame clonotypes and omits some of them. The data show around 2.3 million clones, approximately 94% seen once. The sequencing input was naive CD4+ T cells sorted from blood. The sample's subset: CD45RA+ positively selected. The J gene is TRBJ1-6, the V gene TRBV6-6; no clear D. This receptor was taken from a man aged 18-30 years in good health. The CDR3 here is CASRINSPLHF. The CDR3 region has the DNA TGTGCCAGCAGGATAAATTCACCCCTCCACTTT.